Below are 15 T cell receptor beta chains sequenced from a single sample in a study of PD-1 blockade in classical Hodgkin lymphoma. The protocol was immunoSEQ multiplex PCR, while the TCRdb copy is restricted to in-frame clones and leaves out a portion. The sample consists of thousands of clones, 75% to 90% of them appearing once. Time point of the sample: cycle 4 day 1 (C4D1), after 6 weeks of nivolumab. Patients all relapsed after autologous stem cell transplantation, and there was variation in brentuximab vedotin exposure. Sequencing was performed on peripheral blood mononuclear cells (PBMCs), taken before the fourth cycle of nivolumab. The receptors stem from a human donor with classical Hodgkin lymphoma.

The chain uses TRBV7-2 and TRBJ2-7; D is unclear. Per the germline V gene, CDR1 is SGHTA and CDR2 is FQGNSA. The V end lost 3 bases, the J end lost 5 bases, and 11 bases lay between the germline ends. The CDR3 spans 13 residues. The CDR3 here is CASSFGPRNEQYV. The CDR3 region has the DNA TGTGCCAGCAGCTTTGGGCCCAGGAACGAGCAGTACGTC.

This chain links TRBV10-3 with TRBJ1-2; D unresolved. This CDR3 contains 12 residues. Germline lookup yields CDR1 ENHRY and CDR2 SYGVKD. Trimming took off 0 bases at V and 5 bases at J, with 4 bases between the two ends. The CDR3 bases are TGTGCCATCAGTGAGTCGGGGTATGGCTACACCTTC. It yields the protein CAISESGYGYTF.

The rearrangement joins TRBV11-3 to TRBJ2-3; D gene unclear. This CDR3 contains 14 residues. The germline V gene has CDR1 SGHNT and CDR2 YENEEA. The ends were cut back, 7 bases at V and 0 bases at J, with 11 bases in the middle. CDR3 residues: CASTDPWSTDTQYF. The CDR3 coding sequence is TGTGCCAGCACAGACCCTTGGAGCACAGATACGCAGTATTTT.

V gene TRBV9 combines with J gene TRBJ1-2, with D possibly TRBD1 on 6 matching bases. Germline CDR1 and CDR2: SGDLS and YYNGEE. The CDR3 consists of 17 residues. V was pared by 0 bases and J by 6 bases, with 21 bases between. DNA of the CDR3: TGTGCCAGCAGCGTAGACAGCGTAGGGAGGGGGACGCATGGCTACACCTTC. Translating it yields CASSVDSVGRGTHGYTF.

The rearrangement uses TRBV2 and TRBJ2-4; D gene uncertain. Germline V CDR1 and CDR2: SNHLY, FYNNEI. The CDR3 totals 15 residues. V lost 6 bases and J 1 base, leaving 13 bases between the germline ends. CDR3 in amino acids: CASRATWLAKNIQYF. The DNA of the CDR3 is TGTGCCAGCAGGGCTACATGGTTGGCCAAAAACATTCAGTACTTC.

The V and J genes are TRBV19 and TRBJ1-5, with a tentative D call TRBD1 (6 bases). Germline lookup yields CDR1 LNHDA and CDR2 SQIVND (reference sequence). CDR3 length: 15 residues. Trimming removed 7 bases from V and 0 bases from J, with 13 bases in between. The CDR3 DNA reads TGTGCCAGTAAGCAGGGGTACAATAGCAATCAGCCCCAGCATTTT. Its protein product is CASKQGYNSNQPQHF.

V is TRBV9 and J is TRBJ1-1; D uncertain. V dropped 0 bases and J dropped 1 base, with 4 bases sitting between them. Germline assignment: CDR1 SGDLS and CDR2 YYNGEE. CDR3 length: 13 residues. The DNA of the CDR3 is TGTGCCAGCAGCGTAGTATCGAACACTGAAGCTTTCTTT. It specifies CASSVVSNTEAFF.

This clone was picked up one time. The V gene is TRBV29-1, the J gene TRBJ1-4; weak D call: TRBD1 (5 bases). Germline V gene data show CDR1 as SQVTM and CDR2 as ANQGSEA. The CDR3 is 12 amino acids. The germline V and J ends were trimmed by 8 bases and 8 bases, with 15 bases remaining between them. The CDR3 coding sequence is TGCAGCTATACAGCCTGGGGGGAAAAACTGTTTTTT. It encodes CSYTAWGEKLFF.

CDR3 sequence: CASSLGTYTDTQYF. DNA for the CDR3: TGTGCCAGCAGCCTGGGGACTTACACAGATACGCAGTATTTT. This sequence joins TRBV11-3 and TRBJ2-3, with a tentative D call TRBD2 (6 bases). Trimming cost V 5 bases and J 2 bases, with 11 bases left between them. This CDR3 spans 14 amino acids. Germline-derived CDR1 and CDR2 are SGHNT and YENEEA.

The rearrangement joins TRBV2 to TRBJ1-4, with TRBD1 as a possible D gene (5 bases). The CDR3 extends over 14 amino acids. The V gene's germline CDR1 is SNHLY and CDR2 FYNNEI. V lost 3 bases and J lost 7, with 12 bases in between. CDR3 residues: CASSEGVGGEKLFF. The CDR3 DNA sequence: TGTGCCAGCAGTGAGGGGGTCGGGGGTGAAAAACTGTTTTTT.

J is TRBJ1-4 and V is TRBV5-4; D gene unclear. Germline CDR1 is SGHNT and CDR2 is YYREEE (reference sequence). The CDR3 has 17 residues. Trimming pared 5 bases from V and 4 bases from J, leaving 21 bases between. This CDR3 is CASSYGPRFVGNEKLFF. CDR3 sequence (DNA): TGTGCCAGCAGTTACGGGCCCAGATTCGTCGGTAATGAAAAACTGTTTTTT.

The chain joins TRBV9 to TRBJ2-5, with 7 bases matching TRBD2. From germline, CDR1 is SGDLS and CDR2 YYNGEE. The CDR3 is 16 amino acids. V lost 4 bases to trimming and J lost 0 bases; unmatched junction nucleotides: 9. This CDR3 reads CASSPLISGYQETQYF. CDR3 sequence (DNA): TGTGCCAGCAGCCCCCTGATTAGCGGGTACCAAGAGACCCAGTACTTC.

V gene TRBV7-2 combines with J gene TRBJ2-4; 11 nucleotides agree with TRBD2. J lost 0 bases, V lost 1 base, and 8 bases had no gene match. The CDR3 covers 19 residues. Germline V gene lookup returns CDR1 SGHTA and CDR2 FQGNSA. CDR3 loop: CASSLEASGGLLAKNIQYF. CDR3 sequence (DNA): TGTGCCAGCAGCTTAGAGGCTAGCGGGGGGCTTCTAGCCAAAAACATTCAGTACTTC.

This chain uses TRBV9 with TRBJ2-3, with D perhaps TRBD2 (6 bases). The CDR3 is made up of 15 amino acids. In germline, CDR1 is SGDLS, CDR2 YYNGEE. Trimming removed 1 base from V and 5 bases from J, with 14 bases in between. The CDR3 DNA sequence: TGTGCCAGCAGCGTACGAGGGCTAGCGAGAGATACGCAGTATTTT. As protein: CASSVRGLARDTQYF.

Remarks on this clone: At one of its ends the junction is not consistent with the germline gene, which may arise from a read error. CDR3 nucleotides: TGCGCCAGCAGCCCCGTGACGGAAGATCCGCAGTATTTT. This sequence encodes CASSPVTEDPQYF. J is TRBJ2-3 and V is TRBV5-1; D gene ambiguous. The CDR3 runs 13 residues. Germline values: CDR1 SGHRS, CDR2 YFSETQ.